This T cell receptor (beta chain) comes out of a study of a mutant IDH1 vaccine in newly diagnosed glioma. Study details: Former treatment meant radiotherapy, temozolomide, or both; the majority had gotten both.

In regard to this clone: What it binds is not known.

TCRdb keeps only in-frame clones here, not all; method: immunoSEQ multiplex PCR. There are about 54,000 clones in the sample; roughly 80% occur only once, and roughly 19% lies in the top ten. Time point defined: baseline, week 1 (first vaccination visit). Noted treatment: pre-vaccination baseline after standard-of-care therapy. Donors had new IDH1-mutant astrocytomas of WHO grade 3 or 4 (ATRX-lost). Findings and caveats of the study: Immune responses induced by the vaccine were seen in over 80% of patients, spanning multiple MHC alleles.

There are 16 residues in the CDR3. The V gene's germline CDR1 is SGHRS and CDR2 YFSETQ. V shed 4 bases, J shed 6 bases, and the junction held 8 bases outside the gene matches. The sequence was collected from a man between 18 and 35 years old with glioma. The material sequenced was PBMCs, taken from a glioma patient treated with radiotherapy, temozolomide or both. The rearrangement uses TRBV5-1 and TRBJ2-2; 11 bases are shared with TRBD1. For the CDR3, the DNA is TGCGCCAGCAGCCGAAGCCCGGGACAGGGGGCCGGGGAGCTGTTTTTT. Its protein product is CASSRSPGQGAGELFF.